The clone carrying this T cell receptor (beta chain) was counted many times. Its antigen is unidentified. The data originate from a study of CD8 T cells in ankylosing spondylitis. Study-level results: Ankylosing spondylitis blood appeared to be characterized by a TCR beta motif of eight highly homologous variants. Disease-associated clones were CD8+ and fairly uncommon in peripheral blood.

CDR1 is LGHNA, CDR2 YSLEER, per germline. The CDR3 has 13 residues. The V end was cut by 3 bases, the J end by 14 bases, with 19 bases between. TCRdb processed the 5' RACE reads anew with MiXCR; each CDR3 protein has one entry. The data show approximately 90,000 distinct CDR3 sequences, roughly 8.3% seen once. The V call is TRBV4-3, the J call TRBJ1-2; no clear D gene. This clonotype originated in a male donor with ankylosing spondylitis or in good health (not recorded which). Sequenced material: blood, either unsorted or a sorted T cell fraction (not recorded which). DNA of the CDR3: TGCGCCAGCAGCCAGGACCTAGGGATCTTGGAGACCTTC. It is translated as CASSQDLGILETF.